The clone carrying this TCR beta chain showed up many times. Its antigen is as yet unknown. This entry belongs to a study of identical twins. The study's findings and limits: Out-of-frame alpha sequences shared between twins exhibited an excess of low generation probability. Invariant MAIT and iNKT cells are populations that could partly confound zero-insertion analyses.

A universal primer binding site was introduced by template switching. The final cDNA contained unique molecular identifiers. TCRdb itself ran the 5' RACE reads through MiXCR, one entry per CDR3 protein. This sample yields approximately 220,000 distinct CDR3 sequences, of which around a tenth are seen a single time; 5% to 6% belongs to the top ten. The germline CDR1 and CDR2 sequences are SGHRS and YFSETQ. Trimming shortened V by 9 bases and J by 3 bases, and 18 bases separated the two germline ends. CDR3 length: 14 amino acids. The sample was memory (CD45RO+) T cells sorted from blood. The TCR sequence derives from a young woman in good health. The chain couples TRBV5-1 to TRBJ1-2; the D is unclear. The CDR3 sequence: CATRTEGMDYGYTF. For the CDR3, the DNA is TGCGCCACCCGAACGGAGGGAATGGACTATGGCTACACCTTC.